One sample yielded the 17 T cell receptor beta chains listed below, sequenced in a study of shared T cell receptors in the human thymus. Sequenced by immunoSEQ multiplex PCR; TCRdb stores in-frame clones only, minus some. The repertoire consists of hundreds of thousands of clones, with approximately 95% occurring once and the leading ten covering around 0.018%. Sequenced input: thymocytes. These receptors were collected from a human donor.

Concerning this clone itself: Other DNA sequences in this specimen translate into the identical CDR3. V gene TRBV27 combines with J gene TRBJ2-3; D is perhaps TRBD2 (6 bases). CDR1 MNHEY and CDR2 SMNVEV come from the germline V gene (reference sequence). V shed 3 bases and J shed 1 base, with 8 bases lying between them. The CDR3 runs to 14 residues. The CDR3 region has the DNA TGTGCCAGCAGTTTGGGCGGGGGCACAGATACGCAGTATTTT. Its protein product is CASSLGGGTDTQYF.

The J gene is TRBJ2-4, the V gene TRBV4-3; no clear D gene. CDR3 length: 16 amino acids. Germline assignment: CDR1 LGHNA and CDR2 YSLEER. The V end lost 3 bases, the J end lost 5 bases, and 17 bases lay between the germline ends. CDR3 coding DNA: TGCGCCAGCAGCCACGAGTCCTCGAGCGCGCAAAACATTCAGTACTTC. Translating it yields CASSHESSSAQNIQYF.

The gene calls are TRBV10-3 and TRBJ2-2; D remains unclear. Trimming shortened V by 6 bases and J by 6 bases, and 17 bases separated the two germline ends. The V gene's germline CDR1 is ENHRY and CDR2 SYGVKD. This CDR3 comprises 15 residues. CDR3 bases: TGTGCCATCAGCCCTCAGACTCCTCAGGCCGGGGAGCTGTTTTTT. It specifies CAISPQTPQAGELFF.

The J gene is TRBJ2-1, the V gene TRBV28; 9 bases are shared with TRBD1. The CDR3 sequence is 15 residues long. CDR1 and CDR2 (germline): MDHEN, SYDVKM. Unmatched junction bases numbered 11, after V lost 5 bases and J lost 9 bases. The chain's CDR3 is CASSRANTGGSEQFF. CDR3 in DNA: TGTGCCAGCAGTCGCGCAAATACAGGGGGCAGTGAGCAGTTCTTC.

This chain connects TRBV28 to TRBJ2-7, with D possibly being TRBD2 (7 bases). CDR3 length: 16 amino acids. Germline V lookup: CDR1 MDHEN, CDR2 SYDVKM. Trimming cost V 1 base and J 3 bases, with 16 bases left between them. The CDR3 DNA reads TGTGCCAGCAGTTTATATGTCCGGGGGGCCTTCTACGAGCAGTACTTC. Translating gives CASSLYVRGAFYEQYF.

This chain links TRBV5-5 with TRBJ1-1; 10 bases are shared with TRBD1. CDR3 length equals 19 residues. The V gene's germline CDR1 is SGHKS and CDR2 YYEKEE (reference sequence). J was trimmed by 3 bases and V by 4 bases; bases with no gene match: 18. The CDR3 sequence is CASSLEAGTGANLYTEAFF. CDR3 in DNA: TGTGCCAGCAGCCTAGAAGCCGGGACAGGGGCCAACCTGTACACTGAAGCTTTCTTT.

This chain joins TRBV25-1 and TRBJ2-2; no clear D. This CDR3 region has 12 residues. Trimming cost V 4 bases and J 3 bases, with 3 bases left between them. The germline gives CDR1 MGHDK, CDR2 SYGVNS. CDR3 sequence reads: CASSGYTGELFF. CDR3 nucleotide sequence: TGTGCCAGCAGTGGCTACACCGGGGAGCTGTTTTTT.

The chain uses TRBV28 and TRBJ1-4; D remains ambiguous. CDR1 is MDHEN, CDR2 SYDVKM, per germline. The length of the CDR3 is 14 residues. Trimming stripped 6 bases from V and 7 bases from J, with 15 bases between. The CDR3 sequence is CASSPRGLSEKLFF. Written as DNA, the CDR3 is TGTGCCAGCAGCCCCCGAGGCCTGAGTGAAAAACTGTTTTTT.

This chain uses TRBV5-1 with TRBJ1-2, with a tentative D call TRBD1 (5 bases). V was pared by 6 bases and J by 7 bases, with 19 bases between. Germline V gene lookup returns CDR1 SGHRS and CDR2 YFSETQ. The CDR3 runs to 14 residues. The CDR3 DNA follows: TGCGCCAGCACCTTTTCAGGGATGCCGAGTGGCTACACCTTC. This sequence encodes CASTFSGMPSGYTF.

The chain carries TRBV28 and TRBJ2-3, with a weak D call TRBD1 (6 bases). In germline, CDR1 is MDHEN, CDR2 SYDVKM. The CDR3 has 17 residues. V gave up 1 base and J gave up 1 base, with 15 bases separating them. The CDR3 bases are TGTGCCAGCAGTTTATTGTTCAGGGGAACGGGCACAGATACGCAGTATTTT. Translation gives CASSLLFRGTGTDTQYF.

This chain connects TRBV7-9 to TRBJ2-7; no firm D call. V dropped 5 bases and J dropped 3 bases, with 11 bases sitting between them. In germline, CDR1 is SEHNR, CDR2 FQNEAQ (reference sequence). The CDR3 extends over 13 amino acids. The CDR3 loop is CASSPGSRYEQYF. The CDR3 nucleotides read TGTGCCAGCAGCCCCGGCAGTCGCTACGAGCAGTACTTC.

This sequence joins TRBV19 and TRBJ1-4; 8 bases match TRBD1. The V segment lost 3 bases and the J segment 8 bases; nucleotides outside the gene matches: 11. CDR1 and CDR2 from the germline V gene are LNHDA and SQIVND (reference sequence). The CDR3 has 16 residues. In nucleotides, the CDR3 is TGTGCCAGTAGTATTTCGGCAGGGGGCGCGAAGGAAAAACTGTTTTTT. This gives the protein CASSISAGGAKEKLFF.

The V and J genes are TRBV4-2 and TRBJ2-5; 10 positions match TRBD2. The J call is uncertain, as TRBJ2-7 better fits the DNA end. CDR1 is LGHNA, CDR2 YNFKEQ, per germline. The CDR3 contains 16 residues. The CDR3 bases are TGTGCCAGCAGCCAACAAGCGGGAGGGCCCTCCTACGAGCAGTACTTC. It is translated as CASSQQAGGPSYEQYF.

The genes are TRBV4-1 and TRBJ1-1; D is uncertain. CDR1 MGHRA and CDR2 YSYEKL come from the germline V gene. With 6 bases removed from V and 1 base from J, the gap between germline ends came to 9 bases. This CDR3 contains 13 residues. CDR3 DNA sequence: TGCGCCAGCAGAAAACGGGAGAACACTGAAGCTTTCTTT. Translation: CASRKRENTEAFF.

This chain's CDR3 is CASSYGRARGVQYF. Here the CDR3 DNA reads TGTGCCAGCAGTTATGGACGGGCGAGAGGGGTCCAGTACTTC. The gene calls are TRBV6-5 and TRBJ2-7; D may match TRBD1 or TRBD2 (5 bases each). The germline gives CDR1 MNHEY, CDR2 SVGAGI. The CDR3 has 14 amino acids. Between the trimmed V and J ends, which lost 3 bases and 10 bases, there was a span of 19 bases.

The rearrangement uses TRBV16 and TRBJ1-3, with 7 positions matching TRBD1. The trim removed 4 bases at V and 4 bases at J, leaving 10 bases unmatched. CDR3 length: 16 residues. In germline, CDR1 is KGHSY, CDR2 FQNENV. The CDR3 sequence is CASSRHEGGGGNTIYF. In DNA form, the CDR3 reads TGTGCCAGCAGCCGCCACGAAGGGGGCGGGGGAAACACCATATATTTT.

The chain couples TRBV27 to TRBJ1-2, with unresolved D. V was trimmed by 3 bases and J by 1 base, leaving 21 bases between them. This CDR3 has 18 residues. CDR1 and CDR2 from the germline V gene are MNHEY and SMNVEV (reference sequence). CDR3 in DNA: TGTGCCAGCAGTTTTTCTTTGGTGGAACCCGGGGATAACTATGGCTACACCTTC. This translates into CASSFSLVEPGDNYGYTF.